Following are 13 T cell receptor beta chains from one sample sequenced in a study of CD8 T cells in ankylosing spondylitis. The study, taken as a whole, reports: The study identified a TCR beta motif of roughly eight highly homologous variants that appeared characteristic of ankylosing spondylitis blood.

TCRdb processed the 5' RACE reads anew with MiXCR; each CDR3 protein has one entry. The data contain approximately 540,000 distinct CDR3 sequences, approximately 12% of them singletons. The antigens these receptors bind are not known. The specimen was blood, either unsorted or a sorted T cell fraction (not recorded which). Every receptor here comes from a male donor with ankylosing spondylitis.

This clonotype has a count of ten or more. This CDR3 reads CSARPGVAGGNEQFF. In DNA, the CDR3 is TGCAGTGCCCGACCGGGGGTAGCGGGGGGCAATGAGCAGTTCTTC. The chain couples TRBV20-1 to TRBJ2-1; 10 nucleotides agree with TRBD2. The CDR3 sequence is 15 residues long. Losses at the gene ends were 6 bases for V and 6 bases for J; bases not matched to a gene: 11. The germline V gene has CDR1 DFQATT and CDR2 SNEGSKA (reference sequence).

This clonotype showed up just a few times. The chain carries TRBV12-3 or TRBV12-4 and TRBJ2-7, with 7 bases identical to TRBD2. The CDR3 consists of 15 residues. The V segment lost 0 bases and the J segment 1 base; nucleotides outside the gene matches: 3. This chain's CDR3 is CASSLAGGVSYEQYF. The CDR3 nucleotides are TGTGCCAGCAGTTTAGCGGGAGGGGTGTCCTACGAGCAGTACTTC.

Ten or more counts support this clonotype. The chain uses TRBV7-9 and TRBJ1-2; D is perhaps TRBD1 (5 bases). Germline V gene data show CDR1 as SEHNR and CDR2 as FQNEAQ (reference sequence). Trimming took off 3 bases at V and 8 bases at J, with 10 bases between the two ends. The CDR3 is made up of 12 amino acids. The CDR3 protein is CASSLGREGYTF. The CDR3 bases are TGTGCCAGCAGCTTGGGACGGGAGGGCTACACCTTC.

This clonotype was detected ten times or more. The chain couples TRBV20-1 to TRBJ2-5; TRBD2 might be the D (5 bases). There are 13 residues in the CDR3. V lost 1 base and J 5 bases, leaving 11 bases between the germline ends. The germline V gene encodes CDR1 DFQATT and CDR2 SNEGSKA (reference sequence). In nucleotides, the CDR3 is TGCAGTGCTAGAGGCGAGGGCCGGGAGACCCAGTACTTC. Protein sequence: CSARGEGRETQYF.

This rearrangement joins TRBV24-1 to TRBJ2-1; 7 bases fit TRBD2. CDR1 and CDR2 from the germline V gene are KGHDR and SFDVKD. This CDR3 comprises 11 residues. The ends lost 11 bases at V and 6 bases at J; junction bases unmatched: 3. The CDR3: CAIRGVNEQFF. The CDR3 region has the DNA TGTGCCATACGGGGGGTCAATGAGCAGTTCTTC.

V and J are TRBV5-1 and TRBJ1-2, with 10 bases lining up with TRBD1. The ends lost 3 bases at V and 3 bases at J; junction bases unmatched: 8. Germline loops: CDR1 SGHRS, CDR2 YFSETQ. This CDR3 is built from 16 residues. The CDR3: CASSWEGTGAHYGYTF. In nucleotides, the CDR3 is TGCGCCAGCAGCTGGGAAGGGACAGGGGCCCACTATGGCTACACCTTC.

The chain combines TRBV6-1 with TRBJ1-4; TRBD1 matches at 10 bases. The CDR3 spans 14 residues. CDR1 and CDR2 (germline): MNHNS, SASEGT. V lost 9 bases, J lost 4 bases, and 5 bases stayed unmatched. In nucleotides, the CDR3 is TGTGCCAGTGGGACAGGGGACGTTAATGAAAAACTGTTTTTT. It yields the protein CASGTGDVNEKLFF.

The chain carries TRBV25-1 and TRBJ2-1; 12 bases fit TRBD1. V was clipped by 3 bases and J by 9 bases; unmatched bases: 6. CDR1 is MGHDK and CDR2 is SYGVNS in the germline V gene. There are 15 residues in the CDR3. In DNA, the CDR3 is TGTGCCAGCAGTGACCCGGGACAGGGGGCAGGTGAGCAGTTCTTC. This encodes CASSDPGQGAGEQFF.

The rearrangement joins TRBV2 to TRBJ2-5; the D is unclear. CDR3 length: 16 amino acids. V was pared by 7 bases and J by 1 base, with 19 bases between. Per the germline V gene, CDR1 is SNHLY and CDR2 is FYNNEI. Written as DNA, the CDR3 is TGTGCCAGCACCAAAGGGCAGGCTCCTTCCCAAGAGACCCAGTACTTC. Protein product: CASTKGQAPSQETQYF.

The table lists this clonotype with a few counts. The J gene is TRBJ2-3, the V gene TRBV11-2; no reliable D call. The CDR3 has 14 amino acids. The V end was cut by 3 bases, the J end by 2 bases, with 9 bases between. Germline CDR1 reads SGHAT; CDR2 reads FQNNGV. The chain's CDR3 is CASSLKDYTDTQYF. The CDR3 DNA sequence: TGTGCCAGCAGCTTGAAGGATTACACAGATACGCAGTATTTT.

In DNA, the CDR3 is TGTGCCAGCAGCTTACAGGGGGCGGGAGAGGGAGAGACCCAGTACTTC. This codes for CASSLQGAGEGETQYF. The chain is built from TRBV7-2 and TRBJ2-5, with D maybe TRBD1 (8 bases). Looked up from germline, CDR1 is SGHTA and CDR2 is FQGNSA. CDR3 size: 16 residues. V lost 2 bases and J 4 bases, leaving 17 bases between the germline ends.

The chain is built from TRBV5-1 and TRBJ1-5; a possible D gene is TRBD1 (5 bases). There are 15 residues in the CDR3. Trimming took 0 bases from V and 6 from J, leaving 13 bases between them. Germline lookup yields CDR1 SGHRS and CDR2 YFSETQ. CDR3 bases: TGCGCCAGCAGCTTGGAAGGACAAAGGGCTCAGCCCCAGCATTTT. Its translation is CASSLEGQRAQPQHF.

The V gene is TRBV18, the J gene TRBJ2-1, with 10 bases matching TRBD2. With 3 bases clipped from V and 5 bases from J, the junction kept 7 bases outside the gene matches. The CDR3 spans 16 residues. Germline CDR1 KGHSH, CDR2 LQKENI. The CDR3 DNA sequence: TGTGCCAGCTCACCGGATCGCCTAGCGGGGGACAATGAGCAGTTCTTC. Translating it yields CASSPDRLAGDNEQFF.